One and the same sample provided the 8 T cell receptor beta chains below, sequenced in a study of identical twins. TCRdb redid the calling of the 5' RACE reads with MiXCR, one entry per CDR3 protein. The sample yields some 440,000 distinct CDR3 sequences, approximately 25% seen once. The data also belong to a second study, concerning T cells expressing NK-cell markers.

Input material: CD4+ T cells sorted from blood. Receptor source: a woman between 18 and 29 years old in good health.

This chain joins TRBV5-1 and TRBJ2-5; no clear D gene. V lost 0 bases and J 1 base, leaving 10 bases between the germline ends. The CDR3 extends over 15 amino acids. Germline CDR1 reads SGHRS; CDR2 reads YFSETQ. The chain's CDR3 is CASSLEVRLQETQYF. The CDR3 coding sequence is TGCGCCAGCAGCTTGGAAGTACGCCTCCAAGAGACCCAGTACTTC. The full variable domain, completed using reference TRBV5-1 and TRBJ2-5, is KAGVTQTPRYLIKTRGQQVTLSCSPISGHRSVSWYQQTPGQGLQFLFEYFSETQRNKGNFPGRFSGRQFSNSRSEMNVSTLELGDSALYLCASSLEVRLQETQYFGPGTRLLVL.

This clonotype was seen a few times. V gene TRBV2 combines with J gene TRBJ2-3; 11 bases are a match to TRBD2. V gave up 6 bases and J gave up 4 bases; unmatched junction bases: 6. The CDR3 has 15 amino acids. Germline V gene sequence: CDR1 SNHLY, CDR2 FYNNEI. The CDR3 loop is CASRPTSGGSDTQYF. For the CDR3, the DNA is TGTGCCAGCAGGCCTACTAGCGGGGGTTCAGATACGCAGTATTTT.

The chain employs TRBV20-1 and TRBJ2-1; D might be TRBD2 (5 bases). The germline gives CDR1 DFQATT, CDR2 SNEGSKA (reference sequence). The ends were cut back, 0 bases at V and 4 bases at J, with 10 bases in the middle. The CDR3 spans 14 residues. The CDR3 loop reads CSARDERPYNEQFF. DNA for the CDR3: TGCAGTGCTAGAGATGAGCGGCCATACAATGAGCAGTTCTTC.

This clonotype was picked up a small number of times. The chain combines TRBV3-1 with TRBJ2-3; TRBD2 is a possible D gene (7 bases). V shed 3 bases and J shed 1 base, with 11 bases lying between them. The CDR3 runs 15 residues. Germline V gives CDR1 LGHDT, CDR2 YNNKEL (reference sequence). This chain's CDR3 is CASSHGGRGTDTQYF. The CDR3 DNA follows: TGTGCCAGCAGCCACGGGGGGCGGGGCACAGATACGCAGTATTTT.

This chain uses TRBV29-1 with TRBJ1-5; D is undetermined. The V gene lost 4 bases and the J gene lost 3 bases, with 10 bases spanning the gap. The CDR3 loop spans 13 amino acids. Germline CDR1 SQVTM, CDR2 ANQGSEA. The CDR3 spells CSVVQALNQPQHF. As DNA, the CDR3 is TGCAGCGTTGTCCAGGCACTCAATCAGCCCCAGCATTTT.

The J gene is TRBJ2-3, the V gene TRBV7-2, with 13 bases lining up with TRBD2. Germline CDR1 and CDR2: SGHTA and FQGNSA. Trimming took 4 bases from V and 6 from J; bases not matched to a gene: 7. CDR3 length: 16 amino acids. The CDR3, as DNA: TGTGCCAGCAGCTCCGAACTAGCGGGAGGGCTGGATACGCAGTATTTT. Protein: CASSSELAGGLDTQYF.

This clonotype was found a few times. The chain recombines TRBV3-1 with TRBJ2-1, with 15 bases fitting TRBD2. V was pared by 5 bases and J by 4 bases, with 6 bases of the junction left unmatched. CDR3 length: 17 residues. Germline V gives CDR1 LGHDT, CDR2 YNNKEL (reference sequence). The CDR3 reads CASSSGLAGGPYNEQFF. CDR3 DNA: TGTGCCAGCAGCTCAGGACTAGCGGGGGGGCCTTACAATGAGCAGTTCTTC.

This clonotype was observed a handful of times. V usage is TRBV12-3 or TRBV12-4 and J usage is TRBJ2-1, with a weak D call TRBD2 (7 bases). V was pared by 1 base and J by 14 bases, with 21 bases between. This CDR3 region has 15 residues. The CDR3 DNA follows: TGTGCCAGCAGTTTAGGGGCAGGCGGGGGCATTAAGGAGTTCTTC. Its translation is CASSLGAGGGIKEFF.